Listed below are T cell receptor beta chains from one sample, sequenced in a study of early T cells in non-severe SARS-CoV-2 infection. TCRdb reprocessed the 5' RACE reads with MiXCR, giving one entry per CDR3 protein. The data hold 60,000 to 90,000 distinct CDR3 sequences, with around 8.7% observed a single time. The sample taken for sequencing was whole blood. The receptor source for this set is an adult who was a healthcare worker with PCR-confirmed SARS-CoV-2 infection or an uninfected control (not recorded which). CDR3s include the opening cysteine and the closing phenylalanine or tryptophan. Fields, in order: J gene, D gene, clone size, V gene, CDR3 protein, CDR3 DNA. A D gene is named only where the DNA matches it firmly. Size values are once, few and many counts, or a class for expanded clones, and some rows have none.

TRBJ1-1	.	many	TRBV6-1	CASSEGRDTEAFF	TGTGCCAGCAGTGAGGGACGGGACACTGAAGCTTTCTTT
TRBJ1-1	.	.	TRBV7-3	CASSFGRNTEAFF	TGTGCCAGCAGCTTCGGGAGAAACACTGAAGCTTTCTTT
TRBJ2-3	.	few	TRBV3-1	CASSRQDTDTQYF	TGTGCCAGCAGCCGACAGGACACAGATACGCAGTATTTT
TRBJ2-3	.	many	TRBV6-5	CASSSGHTDTQYF	TGTGCCAGCAGTAGCGGCCACACAGATACGCAGTATTTT
TRBJ2-1	TRBD2	few	TRBV7-2	CASSLGTSGSEQFF	TGTGCCAGCAGCTTAGGGACTAGTGGGAGCGAGCAGTTCTTC
TRBJ1-6	.	many	TRBV3-1	CASSQGSPLHF	TGTGCCAGCAGCCAAGGATCACCCCTCCACTTT
TRBJ1-4	TRBD1	many	TRBV5-1	CASSPSPDREKRLFF	TGCGCCAGCAGCCCTTCGCCGGACAGGGAAAAGCGACTGTTTTTT
TRBJ1-6	.	few	TRBV9	CASRTGNNSPLHF	TGTGCCAGCAGGACAGGAAATAATTCACCCCTCCACTTT
TRBJ2-4	.	once	TRBV6-5	CASSYSSGGGNIQYF	TGTGCCAGCAGTTACTCGAGTGGGGGCGGAAACATTCAGTACTTC
TRBJ1-1	.	.	TRBV12-3/TRBV12-4	CASSLIRQSEAFF	TGTGCCAGCAGTTTGATCAGGCAGTCTGAAGCTTTCTTT
TRBJ1-5	.	many	TRBV11-2	CASSLGWQGKNQPQHF	TGTGCCAGCAGCTTAGGGTGGCAGGGCAAAAATCAGCCCCAGCATTTT